The 23 T cell receptor beta chains below come from one sample, sequenced in a study of blood T cell repertoires in COVID-19 (dated by TCRdb to 2020 to 2022). The library was obtained by the immunoSEQ multiplex PCR assay. TCRdb holds this immuneACCESS table with in-frame rearrangements only. Some clones are missing; in checked studies, unresolved V genes explain under half, and the rest has no known cause. Across this sample there are under 200,000 clones, with 75% to 90% seen only once. Roughly 9% of the sample rests with the top ten. The specimen was peripheral blood. Receptor source: a woman at least 80 years old with active or convalescent COVID-19.

The chain employs TRBV12-3 or TRBV12-4 and TRBJ2-3, with D maybe TRBD1 (6 bases). Trimming shortened V by 10 bases and J by 3 bases, and 14 bases separated the two germline ends. CDR3 length: 13 residues. In DNA form, the CDR3 reads TGTGCCACAGGCTCCCAGGGGACAGATACGCAGTATTTT. It is translated as CATGSQGTDTQYF.

The CDR3 nucleotides are TGTGCCAGCAGCGTAGACAGCGGTGGCACTGAAGCTTTCTTT. It translates to CASSVDSGGTEAFF. V usage is TRBV9 and J usage is TRBJ1-1; D is undetermined. V was trimmed by 0 bases and J by 4 bases, leaving 10 bases between them. CDR1 and CDR2 (germline): SGDLS, YYNGEE. CDR3 length: 14 residues.

The V and J genes are TRBV19 and TRBJ1-4, with a tentative D call TRBD1 (6 bases). CDR3 length: 15 residues. Germline V gene data show CDR1 as LNHDA and CDR2 as SQIVND (reference sequence). V was cut by 4 bases and J by 4 bases, with 13 bases left in between. CDR3 sequence reads: CASSKGGGLNEKLFF. The CDR3 coding sequence is TGTGCCAGTAGTAAGGGGGGGGGACTTAATGAAAAACTGTTTTTT.

The genes are TRBV18 and TRBJ2-1; perhaps TRBD1 as D (5 bases). This CDR3 is 15 amino acids long. Germline CDR1 reads KGHSH; CDR2 reads LQKENI. Trimming stripped 4 bases from V and 7 bases from J, with 17 bases between. CDR3 DNA: TGTGCCAGCTCACGCGACAGTGGCCTGGGGAATGAGCAGTTCTTC. This gives the protein CASSRDSGLGNEQFF. The entire variable domain, with the rest obtained from reference TRBV18 and TRBJ2-1, is as follows: NAGVMQNPRHLVRRRGQEARLRCSPMKGHSHVYWYRQLPEEGLKFMVYLQKENIIDESGMPKERFSAEFPKEGPSILRIQQVVRGDSAAYFCASSRDSGLGNEQFFGPGTRLTVL.

Comment on this clone: Compared with germline, one end of the junction differs, possibly owing to a read error. This chain uses TRBV7-2 with TRBJ2-2; 7 bases map to TRBD1. Germline V gene lookup returns CDR1 SGHTA and CDR2 FQGNSA. The CDR3 spans 12 residues. The CDR3: CASSPPGQILLF. DNA for the CDR3: TGTGCCAGCAGCCCTCCGGGACAGATCTTGCTTTTT. Filled out from reference TRBV7-2 and TRBJ2-2, the complete variable domain reads GAGVSQSPSNKVTEKGKDVELRCDPISGHTALYWYRQSLGQGLEFLIYFQGNSAPDKSGLPSDRFSAERTGGSVSTLTIQRTQQEDSAVYLCASSPPGQILLFGEGSRLTVL.

This clone appeared a few times. This rearrangement joins TRBV19 to TRBJ1-2; 7 nucleotides agree with TRBD1. Germline V gene data show CDR1 as LNHDA and CDR2 as SQIVND (reference sequence). Losses at the gene ends were 3 bases for V and 0 bases for J; bases not matched to a gene: 1. The CDR3 runs 14 residues. CDR3 sequence: CASSIQGANYGYTF. CDR3 bases: TGTGCCAGTAGTATTCAGGGGGCTAACTATGGCTACACCTTC.

The V call is TRBV9, the J call TRBJ2-2; no firm D call. V lost 4 bases and J 6 bases, leaving 7 bases between the germline ends. Germline V gene data show CDR1 as SGDLS and CDR2 as YYNGEE. This CDR3 has 12 amino acids. CDR3 loop: CASSPAAGELFF. As DNA, the CDR3 is TGTGCCAGCAGCCCGGCGGCCGGGGAGCTGTTTTTT.

This clone is a singleton in its sample. V is TRBV7-2 and J is TRBJ2-1, with 7 positions matching TRBD2. J lost 8 bases, V lost 1 base, and 11 bases had no gene match. Germline V CDR1 and CDR2: SGHTA, FQGNSA. This CDR3 has 16 amino acids. The CDR3 nucleotides read TGTGCCAGCAGCTTAGGCCTGCGGGGGATGGGTGATGAGCAGTTCTTC. This gives the protein CASSLGLRGMGDEQFF.

The gene calls are TRBV27 and TRBJ2-7, with a tentative D call TRBD2 (6 bases). With 2 bases removed from V and 3 bases from J, the gap between germline ends came to 11 bases. The CDR3 is made up of 14 amino acids. Germline CDR1 and CDR2: MNHEY and SMNVEV (reference sequence). The CDR3 nucleotides are TGTGCCAGCAGTTTAGGAGGGATCGACTACGAGCAGTACTTC. It is translated as CASSLGGIDYEQYF.

This chain connects TRBV6-5 to TRBJ1-2, with TRBD1 matching 7 bases. Germline-derived CDR1 and CDR2 are MNHEY and SVGAGI. V shed 6 bases, J shed 3 bases, and the junction held 4 bases outside the gene matches. The CDR3 sequence is 13 residues long. In DNA, the CDR3 is TGTGCCAGCAGGGGACAGACTTACTATGGCTACACCTTC. Translation: CASRGQTYYGYTF.

This clone was recorded a few times. An end of the junction does not agree with germline; a read error may underlie this. In DNA form, the CDR3 reads TGTGCCAGTAGCTTATCTGCCCGGGACTACTCCTACGAGCAGTACTTC. It translates to CASSLSARDYSYEQYF. The chain joins TRBV7-8 to TRBJ2-7, with TRBD2 matching 7 bases. Germline V CDR1 and CDR2: SGHVS, FQNEAQ. This CDR3 spans 16 amino acids.

The rearrangement uses TRBV3-1 (or the pseudogene TRBV3-2) and TRBJ1-5; D unclear. This CDR3 has 14 residues. The V gene's germline CDR1 is LGHDT and CDR2 YNNKEL (reference sequence). The V and J ends lost 3 bases and 6 bases respectively, with 12 bases between them. This CDR3 is CASSQQAGSQPQHF. The DNA for the CDR3 is TGTGCCAGCAGCCAGCAGGCGGGGAGTCAGCCCCAGCATTTT.

V gene TRBV3-1 (or the pseudogene TRBV3-2) combines with J gene TRBJ2-1; 9 bases agree with TRBD2. Trimming cost V 4 bases and J 7 bases; bases outside gene matches: 8. The V gene's germline CDR1 is LGHDT and CDR2 YNNKEL (reference sequence). The CDR3 runs 15 residues. The chain's CDR3 is CASSLAALAGNEQFF. The DNA of the CDR3 is TGTGCCAGCAGCCTCGCGGCTCTAGCGGGGAATGAGCAGTTCTTC.

This chain uses TRBV23-1 with TRBJ1-1, with D possibly being TRBD1 (6 bases). TRBV23-1 is an open reading frame whose function is uncertain. There are 13 residues in the CDR3. V was trimmed by 6 bases and J by 3 bases, leaving 11 bases between them. The CDR3 reads CASRQGKDTEAFF. For the CDR3, the DNA is TGCGCCAGCAGGCAGGGGAAAGACACTGAAGCTTTCTTT.

The DNA for the CDR3 is TGTGCCAGCAGCCAACCTCGGACAGAAGGAAACATTCAGTACTTC. Residues: CASSQPRTEGNIQYF. The V call is TRBV3-1 (or the pseudogene TRBV3-2), the J call TRBJ2-4; weak D call: TRBD1 (6 bases). The CDR3 has 15 amino acids. V dropped 2 bases and J dropped 6 bases, with 14 bases sitting between them. Germline assignment: CDR1 LGHDT and CDR2 YNNKEL (reference sequence).

V gene TRBV5-1 combines with J gene TRBJ2-7; D uncertain. Germline-derived CDR1 and CDR2 are SGHRS and YFSETQ. V was clipped by 0 bases and J by 0 bases, with 10 bases between them. This CDR3 spans 15 amino acids. The CDR3, as DNA: TGCGCCAGCAGCTTGGATCCCAGTTTCTCCTACGAGCAGTACTTC. This encodes CASSLDPSFSYEQYF.

V usage is TRBV27 and J usage is TRBJ1-6; no definite D call. The CDR3 loop spans 16 amino acids. The germline CDR1 and CDR2 sequences are MNHEY and SMNVEV (reference sequence). V shed 3 bases and J shed 0 bases, with 9 bases lying between them. The CDR3 loop is CASSFSRSSYNSPLHF. In nucleotides, the CDR3 is TGTGCCAGCAGTTTCTCCAGAAGCTCCTATAATTCACCCCTCCACTTT.

In this sample, this clone turned up once. This rearrangement joins TRBV6-5 to TRBJ2-7, with D tentatively TRBD2 (7 bases). The length of the CDR3 is 12 residues. Per the germline V gene, CDR1 is MNHEY and CDR2 is SVGAGI. Deletions cut 6 bases from V and 2 bases from J, with 8 bases between. DNA for the CDR3: TGTGCCAGCAGCGGGGGGCCCTACGAGCAGTACTTC. This gives the protein CASSGGPYEQYF.

The CDR3 protein is CASSFGTEKLNTEAFF. In nucleotides, the CDR3 is TGTGCCAGCAGCTTTGGGACAGAGAAATTGAACACTGAAGCTTTCTTT. V gene TRBV28 combines with J gene TRBJ1-1; 7 nucleotides agree with TRBD1. V was clipped by 6 bases and J by 0 bases; unmatched bases: 10. Looked up from germline, CDR1 is MDHEN and CDR2 is SYDVKM. This CDR3 comprises 16 residues.

V usage is TRBV14 and J usage is TRBJ2-1; possible D gene TRBD1, 6 bases. V lost 7 bases and J 6 bases, leaving 16 bases between the germline ends. CDR1 is SGHDN and CDR2 is FVKESK in the germline V gene. CDR3 length: 14 residues. The CDR3 reads CASTNEGVFNEQFF. The CDR3 coding sequence is TGTGCCAGCACCAATGAGGGGGTTTTCAATGAGCAGTTCTTC.

This chain joins TRBV21-1 and TRBJ1-5; the table's D gene call, TRBD1, was not cross checked with the DNA. TRBV21-1 is described as a pseudogene. There are 18 residues in the CDR3. The CDR3 here is CASSKVPGTGARNQPQHF. The CDR3 DNA sequence: TGTGCCAGCAGCAAAGTCCCCGGGACAGGGGCCCGCAATCAGCCCCAGCATTTT.

The chain has TRBV15 and TRBJ2-5; D might be TRBD1 (5 bases). Germline CDR1 and CDR2: LNHNV and YYDKDF (reference sequence). Trimming took 0 bases from V and 5 from J, leaving 10 bases between them. The CDR3 has 14 residues. As DNA, the CDR3 is TGTGCCACCAGCAGAGATAGGGGTTCCGAGACCCAGTACTTC. Translated, it gives CATSRDRGSETQYF.

The chain recombines TRBV6-2 or TRBV6-3 with TRBJ2-7; TRBD2 is a possible D gene (5 bases). Per germline, CDR1 MNHEY and CDR2 SVGEGT. V lost 3 bases and J lost 5, with 26 bases in between. This CDR3 contains 18 residues. The CDR3, as DNA: TGTGCCAGCAGTTATCCATATCTCTTGACTAAACGGGGAGACGAGCAGTACTTC. This gives the protein CASSYPYLLTKRGDEQYF.